This passage covers 9 T cell receptor beta chains from one sample sequenced in a study of graft-versus-host responses after intestinal transplantation. Only in-frame clones appear in the TCRdb table, and some are missing; sequencing was by immunoSEQ multiplex PCR. The sample lists fewer than 30,000 clones, approximately 95% occurring once. Sequencing used PBMCs, obtained 18 days after transplant. These receptor sequences come from a human patient who received an intestinal transplant, so some T cells may come from the graft donor.

The J gene is TRBJ2-6, the V gene TRBV19; D ambiguous. Germline assignment: CDR1 LNHDA and CDR2 SQIVND (reference sequence). With 3 bases removed from V and 1 base from J, the gap between germline ends came to 4 bases. The CDR3 loop spans 14 amino acids. The CDR3 coding sequence is TGTGCCAGTAGTATCAGTTCTGGGGCCAACGTCCTGACTTTC. Protein sequence: CASSISSGANVLTF.

This chain links TRBV2 with TRBJ2-7; TRBD2 might be the D (6 bases). The V end lost 11 bases, the J end lost 3 bases, and 14 bases lay between the germline ends. CDR1 SNHLY and CDR2 FYNNEI come from the germline V gene. CDR3 length: 12 amino acids. The DNA of the CDR3 is TGTGCCTCGGGGACTGGATTCTACGAGCAGTACTTC. This sequence encodes CASGTGFYEQYF.

The chain couples TRBV7-9 to TRBJ2-1, with 11 bases matching TRBD2. From germline, CDR1 is SEHNR and CDR2 FQNEAQ (reference sequence). V was pared by 3 bases and J by 9 bases, with 7 bases of the junction left unmatched. CDR3 length: 15 amino acids. The CDR3 nucleotides read TGTGCCAGCAGCTTGGTAGCGGGGGGGCTCGGTGAGCAGTTCTTC. It specifies CASSLVAGGLGEQFF.

V usage is TRBV27 and J usage is TRBJ1-2, with D tentatively TRBD1 (5 bases). Germline V gene lookup returns CDR1 MNHEY and CDR2 SMNVEV (reference sequence). This CDR3 contains 14 residues. V lost 7 bases to trimming and J lost 1 base, with 13 bases between them. CDR3 DNA: TGTGCCAGCAAGCCAGGGAATCATAACTATGGCTACACCTTC. This translates into CASKPGNHNYGYTF.

The chain joins TRBV9 to TRBJ1-1, with D possibly matching TRBD1 (6 bases). The CDR3 covers 16 residues. Germline V gene sequence: CDR1 SGDLS, CDR2 YYNGEE. The ends were cut back, 0 bases at V and 4 bases at J, with 16 bases in the middle. The CDR3 here is CASSVGWRGGGTEAFF. CDR3 nucleotides: TGTGCCAGCAGCGTAGGTTGGAGGGGGGGCGGCACTGAAGCTTTCTTT.

The chain has TRBV6-5 and TRBJ1-1; a weak D match, TRBD1 (5 bases). Between the trimmed V and J ends, which lost 3 bases and 7 bases, there was a span of 15 bases. CDR1 is MNHEY, CDR2 SVGAGI, per germline. The CDR3 totals 14 residues. The CDR3 region is CASSYEGEYGEAFF. The CDR3 DNA is TGTGCCAGCAGTTATGAAGGGGAATATGGTGAAGCTTTCTTT.

The chain couples TRBV7-6 to TRBJ2-3, with TRBD1 identical over 7 bases. CDR3 length: 18 amino acids. The germline V gene encodes CDR1 SGHVS and CDR2 FNYEAQ. The V segment lost 1 base and the J segment 5 bases; nucleotides outside the gene matches: 15. CDR3 sequence: CASSLETNRGSGGDTQYF. As DNA, the CDR3 is TGTGCCAGCAGCTTAGAAACCAACAGGGGCTCTGGGGGAGATACGCAGTATTTT.

The chain recombines TRBV6-5 with TRBJ1-4, with D hard to call. Per the germline V gene, CDR1 is MNHEY and CDR2 is SVGAGI. The CDR3 totals 13 residues. Trimming removed 7 bases at V and 10 bases at J, with 16 bases between. CDR3 protein: CASKSGIMGKLFF. Here the CDR3 DNA reads TGTGCCAGCAAGTCGGGAATTATGGGAAAACTGTTTTTT.

V usage is TRBV7-8 and J usage is TRBJ2-7; D could derive from TRBD1 or TRBD2 (5 bases each). The germline CDR1 and CDR2 sequences are SGHVS and FQNEAQ. The CDR3 is made up of 14 amino acids. V was shortened by 5 bases and J by 4 bases, with 15 bases between the two germline ends. The CDR3 nucleotides are TGTGCCAGCAGCCGACGAATTGGGGGATACGAGCAGTACTTC. Translating it yields CASSRRIGGYEQYF.